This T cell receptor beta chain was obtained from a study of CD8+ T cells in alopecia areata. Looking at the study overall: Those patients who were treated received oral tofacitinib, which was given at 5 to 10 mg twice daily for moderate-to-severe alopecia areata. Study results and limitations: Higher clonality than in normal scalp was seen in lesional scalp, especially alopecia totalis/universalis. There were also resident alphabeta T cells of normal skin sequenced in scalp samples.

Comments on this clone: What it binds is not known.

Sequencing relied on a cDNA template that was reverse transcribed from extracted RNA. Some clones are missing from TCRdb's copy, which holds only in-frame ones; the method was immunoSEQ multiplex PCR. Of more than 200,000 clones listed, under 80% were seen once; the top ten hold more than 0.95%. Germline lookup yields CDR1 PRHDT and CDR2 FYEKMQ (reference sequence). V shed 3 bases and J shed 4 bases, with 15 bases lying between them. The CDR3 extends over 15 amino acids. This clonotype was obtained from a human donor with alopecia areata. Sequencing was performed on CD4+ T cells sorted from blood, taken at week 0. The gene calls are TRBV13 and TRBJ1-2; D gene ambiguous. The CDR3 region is CASSFRRYVSYGYTF. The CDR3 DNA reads TGTGCCAGCAGCTTTAGACGATATGTAAGCTATGGCTACACCTTC.